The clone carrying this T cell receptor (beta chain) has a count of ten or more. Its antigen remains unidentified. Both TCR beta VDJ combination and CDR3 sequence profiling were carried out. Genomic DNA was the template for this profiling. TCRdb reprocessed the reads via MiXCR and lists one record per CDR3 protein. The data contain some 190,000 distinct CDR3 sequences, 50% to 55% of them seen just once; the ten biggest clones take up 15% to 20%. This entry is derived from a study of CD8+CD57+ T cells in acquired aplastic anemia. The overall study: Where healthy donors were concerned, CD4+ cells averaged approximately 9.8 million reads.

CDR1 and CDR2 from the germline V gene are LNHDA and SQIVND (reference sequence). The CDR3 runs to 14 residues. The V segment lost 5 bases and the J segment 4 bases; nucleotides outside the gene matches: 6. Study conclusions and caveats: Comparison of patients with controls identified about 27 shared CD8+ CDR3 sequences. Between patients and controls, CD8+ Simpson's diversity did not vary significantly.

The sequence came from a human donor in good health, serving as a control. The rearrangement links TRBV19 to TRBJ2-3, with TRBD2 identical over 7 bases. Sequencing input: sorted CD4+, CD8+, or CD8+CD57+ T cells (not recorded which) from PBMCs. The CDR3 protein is CASSLGRVADTQYF. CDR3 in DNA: TGTGCCAGTAGTCTGGGGAGGGTGGCAGATACGCAGTATTTT.